This T cell receptor (beta chain) stems from a study of blood T cell repertoires in COVID-19. Study-level background: The study drew acute and convalescent COVID-19 samples from the United States, Italy and Spain.

The sample holds a few counts of this clone. Cohort placement rested on clinical history that participants reported themselves. Recovery among Cohort 3 donors was established by two negative PCRs, clearance, or symptom resolution. In the source study's methods: Using reference gene primer amplification, nucleated cell counts were estimated. Sequencing used immunoSEQ multiplex PCR; TCRdb keeps in-frame clones, though not all of them. V, J and clone size are taken as reported in that table, and D and trimming were inferred from the DNA itself. This sample has 150,000 to 200,000 clones, with around nine tenths found just once. There are 16 residues in the CDR3. The germline V gene has CDR1 KGHSH and CDR2 LQKENI. V lost 2 bases and J lost 0, with 10 bases in between.

This sequence was found in a woman aged 18-35 years who had recovered from COVID-19. Sequenced: PBMCs or T cells enriched from blood (not recorded which). The chain has TRBV18 and TRBJ2-2; D gene ambiguous. The CDR3 protein is CASSPSGQANTGELFF. Here the CDR3 DNA reads TGTGCCAGCTCACCAAGTGGGCAGGCGAACACCGGGGAGCTGTTTTTT.